This TCR beta chain was found in a study of blood T cell repertoires in COVID-19. Study context: Acute and convalescent COVID-19 samples came from the United States, Italy and Spain. PBMCs, B-cell-depleted T cells, or T cells were the source of the cDNA or gDNA that made up the material.

Methods used by the authors: Amplification from reference gene primers served as the basis for estimated nucleated cell counts. Only in-frame clones appear in the TCRdb table, and some are missing; sequencing was by immunoSEQ multiplex PCR. V and J calls and clone size are as listed in that table; D and trimming were resolved from the DNA. Of 110,000 to 150,000 clones listed, just under 90% are singletons. V lost 7 bases and J 5 bases, leaving 17 bases between the germline ends. This CDR3 region has 14 residues. Germline lookup yields CDR1 SNHLY and CDR2 FYNNEI. The sequence derives from a woman aged 35 to 49 with acute or convalescent COVID-19. V gene TRBV2 combines with J gene TRBJ1-1, with D possibly matching TRBD1 (6 bases). Sample: peripheral blood. This CDR3 reads CASKGGQGWTEAFF. The CDR3 nucleotides read TGTGCCAGCAAGGGGGGGCAGGGATGGACTGAAGCTTTCTTT.